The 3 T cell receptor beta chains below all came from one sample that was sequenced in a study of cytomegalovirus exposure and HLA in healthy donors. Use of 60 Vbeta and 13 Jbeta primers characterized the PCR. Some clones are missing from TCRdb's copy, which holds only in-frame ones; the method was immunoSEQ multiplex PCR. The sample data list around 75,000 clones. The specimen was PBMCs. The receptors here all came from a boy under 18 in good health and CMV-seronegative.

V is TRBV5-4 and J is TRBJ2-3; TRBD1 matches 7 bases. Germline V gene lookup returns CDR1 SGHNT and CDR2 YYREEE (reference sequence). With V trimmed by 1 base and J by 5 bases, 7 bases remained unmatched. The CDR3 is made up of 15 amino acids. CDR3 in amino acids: CASSLQTGSRDTQYF. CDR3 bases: TGTGCCAGCAGCTTGCAGACAGGGAGTAGAGATACGCAGTATTTT.

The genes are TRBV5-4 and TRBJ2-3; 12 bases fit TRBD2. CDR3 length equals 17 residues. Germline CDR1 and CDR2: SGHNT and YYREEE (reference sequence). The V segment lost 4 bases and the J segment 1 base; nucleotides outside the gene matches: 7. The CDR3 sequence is CASSPGLAGWGTDTQYF. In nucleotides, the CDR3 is TGTGCCAGCAGCCCGGGACTAGCGGGTTGGGGCACAGATACGCAGTATTTT.

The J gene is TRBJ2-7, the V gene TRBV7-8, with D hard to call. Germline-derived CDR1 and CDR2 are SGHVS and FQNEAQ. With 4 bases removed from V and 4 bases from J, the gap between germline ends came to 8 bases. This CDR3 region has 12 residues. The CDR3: CASSSDTYEQYF. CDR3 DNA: TGTGCCAGCAGCTCAGACACTTACGAGCAGTACTTC.